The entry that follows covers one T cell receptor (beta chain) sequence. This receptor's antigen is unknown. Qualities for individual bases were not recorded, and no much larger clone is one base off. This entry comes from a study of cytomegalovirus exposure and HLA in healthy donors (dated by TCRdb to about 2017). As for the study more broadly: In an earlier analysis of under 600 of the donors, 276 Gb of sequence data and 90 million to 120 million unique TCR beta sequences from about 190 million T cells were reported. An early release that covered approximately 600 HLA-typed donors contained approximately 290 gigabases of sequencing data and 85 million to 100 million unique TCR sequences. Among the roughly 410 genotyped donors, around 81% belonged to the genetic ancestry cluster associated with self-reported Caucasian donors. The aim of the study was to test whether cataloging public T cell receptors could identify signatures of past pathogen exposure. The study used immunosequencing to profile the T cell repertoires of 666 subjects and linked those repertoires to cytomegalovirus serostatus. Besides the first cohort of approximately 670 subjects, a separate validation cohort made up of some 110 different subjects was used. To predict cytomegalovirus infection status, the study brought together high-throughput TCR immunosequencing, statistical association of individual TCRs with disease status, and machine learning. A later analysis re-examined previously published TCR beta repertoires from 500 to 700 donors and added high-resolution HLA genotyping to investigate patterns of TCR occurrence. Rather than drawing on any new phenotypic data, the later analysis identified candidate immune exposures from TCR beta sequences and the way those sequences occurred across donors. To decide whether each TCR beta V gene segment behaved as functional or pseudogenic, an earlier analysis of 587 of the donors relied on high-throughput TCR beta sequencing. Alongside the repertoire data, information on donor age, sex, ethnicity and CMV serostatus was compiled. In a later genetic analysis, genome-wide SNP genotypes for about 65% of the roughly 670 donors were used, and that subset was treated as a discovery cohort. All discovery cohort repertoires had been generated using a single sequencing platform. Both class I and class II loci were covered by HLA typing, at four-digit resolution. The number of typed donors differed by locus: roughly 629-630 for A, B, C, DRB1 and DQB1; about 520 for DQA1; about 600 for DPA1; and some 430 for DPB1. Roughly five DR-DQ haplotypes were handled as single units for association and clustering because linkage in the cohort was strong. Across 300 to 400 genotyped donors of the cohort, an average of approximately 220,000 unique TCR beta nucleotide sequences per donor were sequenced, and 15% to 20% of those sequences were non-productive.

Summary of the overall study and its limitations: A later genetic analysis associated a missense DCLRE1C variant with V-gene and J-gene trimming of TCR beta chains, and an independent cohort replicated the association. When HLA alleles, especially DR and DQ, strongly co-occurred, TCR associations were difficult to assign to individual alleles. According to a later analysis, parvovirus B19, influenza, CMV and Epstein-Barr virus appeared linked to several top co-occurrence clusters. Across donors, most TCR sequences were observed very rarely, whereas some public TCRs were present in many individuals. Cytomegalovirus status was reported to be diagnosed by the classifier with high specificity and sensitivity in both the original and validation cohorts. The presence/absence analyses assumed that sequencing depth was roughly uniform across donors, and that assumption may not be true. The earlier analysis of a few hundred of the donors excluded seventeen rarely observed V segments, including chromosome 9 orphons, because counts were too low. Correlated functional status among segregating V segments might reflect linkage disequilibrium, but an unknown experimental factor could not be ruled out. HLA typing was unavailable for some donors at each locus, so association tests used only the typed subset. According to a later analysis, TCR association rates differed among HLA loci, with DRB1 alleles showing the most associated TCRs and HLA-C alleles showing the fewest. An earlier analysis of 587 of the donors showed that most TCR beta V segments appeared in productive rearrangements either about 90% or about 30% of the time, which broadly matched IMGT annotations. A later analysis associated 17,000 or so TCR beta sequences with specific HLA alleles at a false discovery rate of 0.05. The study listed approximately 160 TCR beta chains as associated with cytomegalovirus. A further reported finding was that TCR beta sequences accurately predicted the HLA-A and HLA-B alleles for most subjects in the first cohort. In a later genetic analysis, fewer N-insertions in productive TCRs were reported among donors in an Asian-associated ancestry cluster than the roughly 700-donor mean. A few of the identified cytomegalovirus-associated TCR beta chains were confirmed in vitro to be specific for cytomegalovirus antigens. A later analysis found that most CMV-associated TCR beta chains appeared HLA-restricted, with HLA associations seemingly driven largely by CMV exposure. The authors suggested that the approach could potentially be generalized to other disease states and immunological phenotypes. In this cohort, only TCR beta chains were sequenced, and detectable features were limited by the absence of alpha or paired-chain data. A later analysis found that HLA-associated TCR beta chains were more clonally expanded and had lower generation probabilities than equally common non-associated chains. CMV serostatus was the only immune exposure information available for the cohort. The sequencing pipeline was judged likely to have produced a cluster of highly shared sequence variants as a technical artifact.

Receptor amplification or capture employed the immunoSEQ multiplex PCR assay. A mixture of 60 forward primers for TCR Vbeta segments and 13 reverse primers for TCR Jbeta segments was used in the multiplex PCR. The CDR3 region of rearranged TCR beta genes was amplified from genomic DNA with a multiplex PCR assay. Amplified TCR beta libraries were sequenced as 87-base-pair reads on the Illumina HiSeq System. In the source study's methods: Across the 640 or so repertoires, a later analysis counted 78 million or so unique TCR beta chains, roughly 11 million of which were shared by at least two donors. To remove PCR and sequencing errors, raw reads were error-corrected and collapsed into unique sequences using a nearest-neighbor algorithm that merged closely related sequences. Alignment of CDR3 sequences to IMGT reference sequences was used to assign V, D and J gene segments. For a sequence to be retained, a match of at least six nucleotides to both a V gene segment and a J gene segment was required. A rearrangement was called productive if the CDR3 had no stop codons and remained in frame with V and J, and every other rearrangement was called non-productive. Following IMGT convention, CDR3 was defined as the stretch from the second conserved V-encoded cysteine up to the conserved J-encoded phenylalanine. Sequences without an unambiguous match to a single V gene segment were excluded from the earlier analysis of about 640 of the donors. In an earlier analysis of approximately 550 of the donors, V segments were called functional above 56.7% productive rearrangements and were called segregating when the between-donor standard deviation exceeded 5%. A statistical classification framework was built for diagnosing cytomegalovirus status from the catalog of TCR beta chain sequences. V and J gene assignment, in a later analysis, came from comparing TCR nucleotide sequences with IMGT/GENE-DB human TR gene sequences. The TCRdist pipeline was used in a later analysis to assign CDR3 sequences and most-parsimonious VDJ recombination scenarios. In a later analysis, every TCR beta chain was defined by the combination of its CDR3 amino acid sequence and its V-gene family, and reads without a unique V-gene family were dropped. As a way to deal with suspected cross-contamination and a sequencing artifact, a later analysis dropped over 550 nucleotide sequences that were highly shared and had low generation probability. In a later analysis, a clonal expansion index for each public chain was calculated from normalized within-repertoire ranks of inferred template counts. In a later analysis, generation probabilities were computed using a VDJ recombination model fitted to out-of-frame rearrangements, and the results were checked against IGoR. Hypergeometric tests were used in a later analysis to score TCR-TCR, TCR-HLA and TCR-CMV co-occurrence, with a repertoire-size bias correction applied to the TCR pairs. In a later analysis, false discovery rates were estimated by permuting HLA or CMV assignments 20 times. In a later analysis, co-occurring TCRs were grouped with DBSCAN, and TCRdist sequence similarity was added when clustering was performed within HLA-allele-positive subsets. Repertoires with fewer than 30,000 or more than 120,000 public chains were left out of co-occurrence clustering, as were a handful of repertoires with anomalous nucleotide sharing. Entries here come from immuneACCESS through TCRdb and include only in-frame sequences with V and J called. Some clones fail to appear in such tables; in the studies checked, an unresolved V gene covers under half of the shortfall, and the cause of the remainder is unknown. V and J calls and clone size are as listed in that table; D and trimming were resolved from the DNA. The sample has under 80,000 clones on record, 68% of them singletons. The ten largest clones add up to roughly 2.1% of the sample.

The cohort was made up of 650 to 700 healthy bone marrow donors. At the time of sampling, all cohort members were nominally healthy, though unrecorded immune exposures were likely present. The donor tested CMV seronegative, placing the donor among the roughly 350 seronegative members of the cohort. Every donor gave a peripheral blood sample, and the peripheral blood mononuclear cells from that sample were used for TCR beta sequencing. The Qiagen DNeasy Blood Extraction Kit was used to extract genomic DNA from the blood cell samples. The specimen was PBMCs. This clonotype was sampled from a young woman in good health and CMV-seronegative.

DNA sequence: TGTGCCAGCAGCCCCCCGAGGAGGGACAGGGGGTTTTCACCCCTCCACTTT. This gives the protein CASSPPRRDRGFSPLHF. The sequence links TRBV7-2 to TRBJ1-6; 11 bases in the middle match TRBD1. CDR1 and CDR2, looked up from the germline V gene, are SGHTA and FQGNSA. V is trimmed back by 5 bases and J by 9 bases, and the junction contains 12 bases that no gene match accounts for. From the cysteine up to the phenylalanine, the CDR3 has a length of 17 residues. Of all the DNA, just the CDR3 is kept, 51 bases in frame from base 1.